This is a list of T cell receptor beta chains from one sample in a study of cytomegalovirus exposure and HLA in healthy donors. Clones were sequenced by immunoSEQ multiplex PCR, and TCRdb holds only the in-frame ones, with some missing. This table holds 200,000 to 250,000 clones, around 86% found once. The sequenced material came from PBMCs. Source of these receptors: a woman younger than 30 in good health and CMV-seropositive. The CDR3 runs from the conserved cysteine through the conserved F or W.

TRBV27	TRBJ1-1	CASSLTGQGGTEAFF
TRBV7-2	TRBJ2-1	CASSLTVRAQGRGHNEQFF
TRBV4-2	TRBJ2-1	CASSQEASGSYNEQFF
TRBV18	TRBJ1-5	CASSRTGVSNQPQHF
TRBV4-1	TRBJ1-5	CASSPRSGLGQPQHF
TRBV5-1	TRBJ2-7	CASSPRTSGSKYF
TRBV29-1	TRBJ1-1	CSVWGGRTEAFF
TRBV5-1	TRBJ2-1	CASSSPDRSTYNEQFF
TRBV30	TRBJ2-5	CAWGPSAGGETQYF
TRBV27	TRBJ1-5	CASSLSPSRGGGNQPQHF
TRBV18	TRBJ2-2	CASSPLTGGAGELFF
TRBV6-5	TRBJ2-1	CASSSTQVDEQFF
TRBV9	TRBJ2-1	CASSAKRETVPYNEQFF
TRBV23-1	TRBJ2-7	CASSLVQQYF
TRBV14	TRBJ2-3	CASTAAGVGNTQYF
TRBV4-1	TRBJ2-7	CASRKAGTRGEQYF
TRBV4-1	TRBJ2-5	CASSQDAGTQYF
TRBV7-3	TRBJ2-5	CASSLDRLGQETQYF
TRBV28	TRBJ1-2	CASSSHPGGGNYGYTF
TRBV4-1	TRBJ2-3	CASAGGTDTQYF
TRBV30	TRBJ1-3	CAWRSNSGNTIYF
TRBV7-8	TRBJ2-6	CASSLGTGGSGANVLTF
TRBV7-9	TRBJ2-4	CASSLTGVENIQYF
TRBV7-9	TRBJ1-4	CASSLVYTGTGNEKLFF
TRBV28	TRBJ2-1	CASSLRAYNEQFF
TRBV27	TRBJ1-5	CASSNTNSNQPQHF
TRBV27	TRBJ2-7	CASSRNRQGAYEQYF